This T cell receptor (beta chain) was identified in a study of blood T cell repertoires in COVID-19. In the study overall: COVID-19 samples from acute and convalescent phases originated in the United States, Italy and Spain. Sources were T cells, B-cell-depleted T cells, or PBMCs; the material itself was cDNA or gDNA.

Clones were read by immunoSEQ multiplex PCR, and TCRdb kept only the in-frame ones, dropping some. Of approximately 150,000 clones listed, roughly 86% are singletons. The source of this sequence is a human donor with acute or convalescent COVID-19. The donor label of this sample is uncertain. Material: peripheral blood.

The CDR3 sequence is CASTWDLENIQYF. CDR3 DNA sequence: TGTGCCAGCACCTGGGACTTAGAGAACATTCAGTACTTC. The rearrangement uses TRBV5-4 and TRBJ2-4, with TRBD2 as a possible D gene (6 bases). Looked up from germline, CDR1 is SGHNT and CDR2 is YYREEE (reference sequence). Trimming took off 6 bases at V and 7 bases at J, with 14 bases between the two ends. The CDR3 extends over 13 amino acids.